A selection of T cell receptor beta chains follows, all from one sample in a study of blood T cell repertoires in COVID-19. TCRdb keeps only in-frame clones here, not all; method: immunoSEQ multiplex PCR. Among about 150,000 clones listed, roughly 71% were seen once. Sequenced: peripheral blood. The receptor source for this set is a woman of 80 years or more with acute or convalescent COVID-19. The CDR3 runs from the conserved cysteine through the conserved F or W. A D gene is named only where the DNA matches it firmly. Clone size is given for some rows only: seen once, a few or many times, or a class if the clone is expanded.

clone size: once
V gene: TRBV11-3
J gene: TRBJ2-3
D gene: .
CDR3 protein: CASSSEGGTDTQYF
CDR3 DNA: TGTGCCAGCAGCTCCGAGGGGGGCACAGATACGCAGTATTTT

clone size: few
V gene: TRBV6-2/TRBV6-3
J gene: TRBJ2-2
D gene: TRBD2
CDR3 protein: CASSAGSGGRPTGELFF
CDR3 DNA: TGTGCCAGCAGCGCCGGCAGCGGGGGGCGACCCACCGGGGAGCTGTTTTTT

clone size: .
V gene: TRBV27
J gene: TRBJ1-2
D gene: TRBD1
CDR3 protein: CASSFWDRGDYTF
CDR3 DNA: TGTGCCAGCAGTTTTTGGGACAGGGGGGACTACACCTTC

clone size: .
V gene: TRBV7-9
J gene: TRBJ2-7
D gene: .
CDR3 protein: CASSLDPVSYEQYF
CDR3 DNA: TGTGCCAGCAGCTTAGACCCGGTGAGCTACGAGCAGTACTTC

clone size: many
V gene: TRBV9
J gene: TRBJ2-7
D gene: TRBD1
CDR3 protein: CASSVGPGQGSIEQYF
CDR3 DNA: TGTGCCAGCAGCGTAGGGCCGGGACAGGGTAGTATCGAGCAGTACTTC

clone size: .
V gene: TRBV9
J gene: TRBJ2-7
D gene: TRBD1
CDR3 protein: CASSASLGQTYEQYF
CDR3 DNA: TGTGCCAGCAGCGCAAGCCTGGGACAGACCTACGAGCAGTACTTC

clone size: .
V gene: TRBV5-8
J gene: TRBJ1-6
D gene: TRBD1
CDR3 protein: CASSWRDSSYNSPLHF
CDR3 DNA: TGTGCCAGCAGCTGGCGGGACAGCTCCTATAATTCACCCCTCCACTTT

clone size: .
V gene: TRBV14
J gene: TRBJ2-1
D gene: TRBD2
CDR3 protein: CASSPPLSGRSYNEQFF
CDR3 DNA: TGTGCCAGCAGCCCGCCGTTAAGCGGGAGGTCCTACAATGAGCAGTTCTTC

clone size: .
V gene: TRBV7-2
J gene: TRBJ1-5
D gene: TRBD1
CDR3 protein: CASSLVGQGSNQPQHF
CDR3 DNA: TGTGCCAGCAGCTTAGTTGGACAGGGGAGCAATCAGCCCCAGCATTTT

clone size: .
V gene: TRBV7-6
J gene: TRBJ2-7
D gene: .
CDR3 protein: CASSLALQHEQYF
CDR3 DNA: TGTGCCAGCAGCTTAGCTTTACAGCACGAGCAGTACTTC

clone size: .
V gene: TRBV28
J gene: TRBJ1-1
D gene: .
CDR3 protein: CASRRYRVENTEAFF
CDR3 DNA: TGTGCCAGCAGGCGGTACAGGGTAGAGAACACTGAAGCTTTCTTT

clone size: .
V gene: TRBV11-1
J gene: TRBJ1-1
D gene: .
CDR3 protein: CASSIDRNTEAFF
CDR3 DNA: TGTGCCAGCAGCATCGACAGAAACACTGAAGCTTTCTTT

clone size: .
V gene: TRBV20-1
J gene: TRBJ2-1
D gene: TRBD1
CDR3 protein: CSASGEGQGDFGEQFF
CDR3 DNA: TGCAGTGCTAGTGGGGAAGGACAGGGGGATTTCGGAGAGCAGTTCTTC

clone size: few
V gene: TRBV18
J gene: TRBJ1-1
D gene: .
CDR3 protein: CASSPGQSNTEAFF
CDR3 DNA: TGTGCCAGCTCACCCGGACAGTCCAACACTGAAGCTTTCTTT

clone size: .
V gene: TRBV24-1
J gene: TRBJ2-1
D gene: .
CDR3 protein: CATCGGDINEQFF
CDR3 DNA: TGTGCCACCTGCGGGGGCGACATCAATGAGCAGTTCTTC

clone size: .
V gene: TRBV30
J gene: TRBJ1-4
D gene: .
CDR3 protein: CAWSVQGTPNEKLFF
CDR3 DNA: TGTGCCTGGAGTGTACAAGGGACACCTAATGAAAAACTGTTTTTT

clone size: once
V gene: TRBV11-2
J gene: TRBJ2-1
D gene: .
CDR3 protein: CASSVVATPPYNEQFF
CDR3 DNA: TGTGCCAGCAGCGTAGTGGCCACCCCCCCGTACAATGAGCAGTTCTTC

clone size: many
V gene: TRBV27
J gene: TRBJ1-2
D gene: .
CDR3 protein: CASSLKRGGGTGYTF
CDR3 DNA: TGTGCCAGCAGTTTGAAGCGGGGAGGAGGAACTGGCTACACCTTC

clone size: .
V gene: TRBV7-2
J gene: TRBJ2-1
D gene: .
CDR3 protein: CASSLSTGSSYNEQFF
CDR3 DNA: TGTGCCAGCAGCTTATCGACAGGATCCTCCTACAATGAGCAGTTCTTC

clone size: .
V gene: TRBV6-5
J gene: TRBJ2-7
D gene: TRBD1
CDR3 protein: CASDRGSEQYF
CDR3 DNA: TGTGCCAGCGACAGGGGTAGCGAGCAGTACTTC

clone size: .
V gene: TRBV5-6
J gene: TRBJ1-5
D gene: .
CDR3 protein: CASSLGTVNQPQHF
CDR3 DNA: TGTGCCAGCAGCTTGGGGACAGTCAATCAGCCCCAGCATTTT

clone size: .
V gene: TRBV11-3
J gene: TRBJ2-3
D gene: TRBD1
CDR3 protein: CASSLGRWGQSTDTQYF
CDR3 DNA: TGTGCCAGCAGCTTGGGGCGATGGGGACAGAGCACAGATACGCAGTATTTT

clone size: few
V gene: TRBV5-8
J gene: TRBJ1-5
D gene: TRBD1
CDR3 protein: CASSLGLQGANGGNQPQHF
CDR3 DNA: TGTGCCAGCAGCCTGGGGTTGCAGGGGGCTAATGGTGGCAATCAGCCCCAGCATTTT

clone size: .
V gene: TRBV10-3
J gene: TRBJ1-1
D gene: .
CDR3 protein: CAISEQRVNTEAFF
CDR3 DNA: TGTGCCATCAGTGAACAGAGGGTGAACACTGAAGCTTTCTTT

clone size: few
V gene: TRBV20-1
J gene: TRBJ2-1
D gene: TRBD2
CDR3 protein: CSTGGLNEQFF
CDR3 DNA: TGCAGTACGGGGGGGCTGAATGAGCAGTTCTTC

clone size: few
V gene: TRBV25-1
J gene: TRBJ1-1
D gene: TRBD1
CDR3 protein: CASSDRDRAAAFF
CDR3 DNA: TGTGCCAGCAGTGACCGGGACAGGGCGGCAGCTTTCTTT

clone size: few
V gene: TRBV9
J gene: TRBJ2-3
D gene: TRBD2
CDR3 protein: CASSVVGSSGASDTQYF
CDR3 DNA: TGTGCCAGCAGCGTAGTTGGTAGTAGCGGGGCATCAGATACGCAGTATTTT

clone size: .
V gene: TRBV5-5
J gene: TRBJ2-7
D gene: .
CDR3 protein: CASSPSRPTYEQYF
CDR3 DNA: TGTGCCAGCAGCCCATCTAGGCCGACCTACGAGCAGTACTTC

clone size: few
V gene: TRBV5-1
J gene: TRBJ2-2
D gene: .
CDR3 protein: CASSSAVQVNTGELFF
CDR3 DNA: TGCGCCAGCAGCTCAGCGGTCCAGGTGAACACCGGGGAGCTGTTTTTT

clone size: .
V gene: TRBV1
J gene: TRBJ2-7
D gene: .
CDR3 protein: CTSSQDGGMRSSYEQYF
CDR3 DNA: TGCACCAGCAGCCAAGATGGGGGGATGAGGAGCTCCTACGAGCAGTACTTC

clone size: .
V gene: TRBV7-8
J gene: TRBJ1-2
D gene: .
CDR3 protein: CASSLAWHTRGENYGYTF
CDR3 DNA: TGTGCCAGCAGCTTAGCTTGGCACACCAGGGGTGAGAACTATGGCTACACCTTC

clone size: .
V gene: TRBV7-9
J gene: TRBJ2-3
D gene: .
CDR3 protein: CASSFNTDTQYF
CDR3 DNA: TGTGCCAGCAGCTTTAACACAGATACGCAGTATTTT

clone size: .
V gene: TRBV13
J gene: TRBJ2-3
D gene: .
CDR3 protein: CASSYHTQSIRGTDTQYF
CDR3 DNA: TGTGCCAGCAGCTATCACACCCAGAGCATCAGGGGCACAGATACGCAGTATTTT

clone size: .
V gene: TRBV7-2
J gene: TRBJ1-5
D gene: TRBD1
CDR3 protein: CASSLGWTGWNQPQHF
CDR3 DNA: TGTGCCAGCAGCCTGGGGTGGACAGGGTGGAATCAGCCCCAGCATTTT

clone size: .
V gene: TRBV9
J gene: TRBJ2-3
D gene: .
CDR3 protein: CASSVVGSPDTQYF
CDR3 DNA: TGTGCCAGCAGCGTAGTCGGTAGCCCAGATACGCAGTATTTT

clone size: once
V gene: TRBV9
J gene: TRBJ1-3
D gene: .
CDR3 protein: CASSAGSSGNTIYF
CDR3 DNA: TGTGCCAGCAGCGCAGGTTCCTCTGGAAACACCATATATTTT

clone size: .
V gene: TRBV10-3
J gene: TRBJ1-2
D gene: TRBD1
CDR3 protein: CAISRDRANYGYTF
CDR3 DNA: TGTGCCATCAGCCGGGACAGGGCTAACTATGGCTACACCTTC

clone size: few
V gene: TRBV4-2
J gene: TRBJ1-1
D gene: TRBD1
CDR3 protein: CASSHSLDRVDTEAFF
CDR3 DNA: TGTGCCAGCAGCCACTCCCTCGACAGGGTGGACACTGAAGCTTTCTTT

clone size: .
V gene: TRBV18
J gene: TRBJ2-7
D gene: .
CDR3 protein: CASNQGDLVSEQYF
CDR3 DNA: TGTGCCAGCAACCAAGGAGACTTGGTCTCCGAGCAGTACTTC

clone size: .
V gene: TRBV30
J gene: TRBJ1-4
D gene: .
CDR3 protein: CAWSGVVDEKLFF
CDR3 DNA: TGTGCCTGGAGCGGGGTTGTGGATGAAAAACTGTTTTTT

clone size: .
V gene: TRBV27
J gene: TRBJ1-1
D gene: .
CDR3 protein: CASSFNRMNTEAFF
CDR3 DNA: TGTGCCAGCAGTTTTAACAGGATGAACACTGAAGCTTTCTTT

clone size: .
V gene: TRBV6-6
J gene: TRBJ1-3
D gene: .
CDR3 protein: CASSPLSPSGNTIYF
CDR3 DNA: TGTGCCAGCAGTCCCCTAAGCCCCTCTGGAAACACCATATATTTT

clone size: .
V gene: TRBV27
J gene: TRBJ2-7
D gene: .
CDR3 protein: CASSLAQFYEQYF
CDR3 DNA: TGTGCCAGCAGTTTAGCACAGTTCTACGAGCAGTACTTC

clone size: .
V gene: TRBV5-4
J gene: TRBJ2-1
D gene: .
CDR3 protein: CASSLDPTPRDNEQFF
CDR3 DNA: TGTGCCAGCAGCTTGGATCCTACCCCGCGGGACAATGAGCAGTTCTTC